A selection of T cell receptor beta chains follows, all from one sample in a study of CD8 T cells in Susac syndrome. One entry per CDR3 protein results from TCRdb running MiXCR on the immunoSEQ multiplex PCR reads. This table has approximately 68,000 distinct CDR3 sequences, roughly 94% appearing once. The specimen was CD8+ T cells from PBMCs. All receptors derive from a human donor with multiple sclerosis. Both conserved end residues are part of each CDR3. The order of the fields is clone size, J gene, D gene, V gene, CDR3 DNA, CDR3 protein. D genes are given only for firm matches. Rows give clone size only sometimes, using once, few, many, or a class for an expanded clone.

clone_size: .
j_call: TRBJ1-5
d_call: .
v_call: TRBV6-2/TRBV6-3
cdr3_nt: TGTGCCAGCAGGGTGGGAGGCAATCAGCCCCAGCATTTT
cdr3_aa: CASRVGGNQPQHF

clone_size: .
j_call: TRBJ2-7
d_call: TRBD2
v_call: TRBV7-9
cdr3_nt: TGTGCCAGCAGCTTAAGCGGGAGTAGCTACGAGCAGTACTTC
cdr3_aa: CASSLSGSSYEQYF

clone_size: once
j_call: TRBJ2-5
d_call: TRBD1
v_call: TRBV7-9
cdr3_nt: TGTGCCAGCAGCTTTACAGGGGCGCGGGAGACCCAGTACTTC
cdr3_aa: CASSFTGARETQYF

clone_size: .
j_call: TRBJ2-1
d_call: .
v_call: TRBV5-6
cdr3_nt: TGTGCCAGCAGCGTGGGACCTGGCCCTGACAATGAGCAGTTCTTC
cdr3_aa: CASSVGPGPDNEQFF

clone_size: .
j_call: TRBJ2-7
d_call: .
v_call: TRBV6-6
cdr3_nt: TGTGCCAGCAGTTATGAAAGGGGGGGCTACGAGCAGTACTTC
cdr3_aa: CASSYERGGYEQYF

clone_size: .
j_call: TRBJ1-1
d_call: .
v_call: TRBV29-1
cdr3_nt: TGCAGCGTTAATGCGCCGCCGGGGGAAGCTTTCTTT
cdr3_aa: CSVNAPPGEAFF

clone_size: .
j_call: TRBJ2-6
d_call: TRBD1
v_call: TRBV7-9
cdr3_nt: TGTGCCAGCAGCAAACCGGGACAGGGGCCTGGGGCCAACGTCCTGACTTTC
cdr3_aa: CASSKPGQGPGANVLTF

clone_size: .
j_call: TRBJ1-2
d_call: TRBD1
v_call: TRBV29-1
cdr3_nt: TGCAGCGTGGCGGTCAGGGGGCGCGACTATGGCTACACCTTC
cdr3_aa: CSVAVRGRDYGYTF

clone_size: .
j_call: TRBJ2-5
d_call: .
v_call: TRBV7-9
cdr3_nt: TGTGCCAGCAGCTTAGATCGCGGGACCCAAGAGACCCAGTACTTC
cdr3_aa: CASSLDRGTQETQYF

clone_size: .
j_call: TRBJ1-2
d_call: .
v_call: TRBV9
cdr3_nt: TGTGCCAGCAGTGAAGGGGGAAACTATGGCTACACCTTC
cdr3_aa: CASSEGGNYGYTF

clone_size: .
j_call: TRBJ2-7
d_call: TRBD1
v_call: TRBV18
cdr3_nt: TGTGCCTCCGGGACAGTGACCTACGAGCAGTACTTC
cdr3_aa: CASGTVTYEQYF

clone_size: .
j_call: TRBJ1-2
d_call: .
v_call: TRBV9
cdr3_nt: TGTGCCAGCAGGGATGAGGGGGGCCCCCAAACTAACTATGGCTACACCTTC
cdr3_aa: CASRDEGGPQTNYGYTF

clone_size: .
j_call: TRBJ1-1
d_call: .
v_call: TRBV13
cdr3_nt: TGTGCCAGCAGCTTAGGCGCGAGACAGACGGGCACTGAAGCTTTCTTT
cdr3_aa: CASSLGARQTGTEAFF

clone_size: once
j_call: TRBJ1-2
d_call: .
v_call: TRBV12-3/TRBV12-4
cdr3_nt: TGTGCCAGCAGGGAGGTACTCAGGGACAACTATGGCTACACCTTC
cdr3_aa: CASREVLRDNYGYTF

clone_size: .
j_call: TRBJ2-2
d_call: .
v_call: TRBV19
cdr3_nt: TGTGCCAGTAGTCCTACTAGTTCCCCCGGGGAGCTGTTTTTT
cdr3_aa: CASSPTSSPGELFF

clone_size: .
j_call: TRBJ2-2
d_call: .
v_call: TRBV28
cdr3_nt: TGTGCCAGCAGTCCGCAGGGCGCCGGGGAGCTGTTTTTT
cdr3_aa: CASSPQGAGELFF

clone_size: .
j_call: TRBJ2-7
d_call: TRBD1
v_call: TRBV29-1
cdr3_nt: TGCAGCGTTGCATGGCAGGGGGTCTACGAGCAGTACTTC
cdr3_aa: CSVAWQGVYEQYF

clone_size: .
j_call: TRBJ2-5
d_call: TRBD1
v_call: TRBV7-9
cdr3_nt: TGTGCCAGCAGCTTAGCGAGGACAGGGGGACAAGAGACCCAGTACTTC
cdr3_aa: CASSLARTGGQETQYF

clone_size: .
j_call: TRBJ2-3
d_call: .
v_call: TRBV4-3
cdr3_nt: TGCGCCAGCAGCCAAGGCCTACAGGGAAGTAGCACAGATACGCAGTATTTT
cdr3_aa: CASSQGLQGSSTDTQYF

clone_size: .
j_call: TRBJ1-2
d_call: .
v_call: TRBV6-5
cdr3_nt: TGTGCCAGCAGTTCATTAACAGAACTAAACTATGGCTACACCTTC
cdr3_aa: CASSSLTELNYGYTF

clone_size: .
j_call: TRBJ2-1
d_call: TRBD2
v_call: TRBV4-2
cdr3_nt: TGTGCCAGCAGCCTTGCGGGGGAGGCGAGCTCCTACAATGAGCAGTTCTTC
cdr3_aa: CASSLAGEASSYNEQFF

clone_size: .
j_call: TRBJ2-2
d_call: TRBD2
v_call: TRBV6-1
cdr3_nt: TGTGCCAGCACCCCCGGGAGGGGTAACACCGGGGAGCTGTTTTTT
cdr3_aa: CASTPGRGNTGELFF

clone_size: .
j_call: TRBJ1-1
d_call: .
v_call: TRBV29-1
cdr3_nt: TGCAGCGCCATCGCAGGGTCAGAAGCTTTCTTT
cdr3_aa: CSAIAGSEAFF

clone_size: .
j_call: TRBJ2-5
d_call: .
v_call: TRBV5-1
cdr3_nt: TGCGCCAGCAGCTTGTCATTCCAAGAGACCCAGTACTTC
cdr3_aa: CASSLSFQETQYF

clone_size: .
j_call: TRBJ2-3
d_call: TRBD1
v_call: TRBV13
cdr3_nt: TGTGCCAGCAGCTTAGCCCTCGACAGGGTGACAGATACGCAGTATTTT
cdr3_aa: CASSLALDRVTDTQYF

clone_size: .
j_call: TRBJ2-5
d_call: TRBD2
v_call: TRBV2
cdr3_nt: TGTGCCAGCAGTTGGACTAGCGGGGATCAAGAGACCCAGTACTTC
cdr3_aa: CASSWTSGDQETQYF

clone_size: .
j_call: TRBJ1-2
d_call: .
v_call: TRBV6-6
cdr3_nt: TGTGCCAGCGGGGATGGGGCGTACAGGGTTCAGTATGGCTACACCTTC
cdr3_aa: CASGDGAYRVQYGYTF

clone_size: .
j_call: TRBJ1-3
d_call: TRBD1
v_call: TRBV6-5
cdr3_nt: TGTGCCACCCTGGGACAGGGTGAAAACACCATATATTTT
cdr3_aa: CATLGQGENTIYF

clone_size: once
j_call: TRBJ1-1
d_call: .
v_call: TRBV5-1
cdr3_nt: TGCGCCAGCAGCTTATCAGGGCGGAACACTGAAGCTTTCTTT
cdr3_aa: CASSLSGRNTEAFF

clone_size: .
j_call: TRBJ2-6
d_call: .
v_call: TRBV13
cdr3_nt: TGTGCCAGCCGGGACACTAGCTCTGGGGCCAACGTCCTGACTTTC
cdr3_aa: CASRDTSSGANVLTF

clone_size: .
j_call: TRBJ1-2
d_call: .
v_call: TRBV9
cdr3_nt: TGTGCCAGCACCCTTCATCGACACCCCCACTATGGCTACACCTTC
cdr3_aa: CASTLHRHPHYGYTF

clone_size: .
j_call: TRBJ1-5
d_call: .
v_call: TRBV6-6
cdr3_nt: TGTGCCAGCAGTTCGTCCCCCAATCAGCCCCAGCATTTT
cdr3_aa: CASSSSPNQPQHF

clone_size: .
j_call: TRBJ2-5
d_call: TRBD1
v_call: TRBV9
cdr3_nt: TGTGCCAGCAGCGTAGGGGGACAGGACCAAGAGACCCAGTACTTC
cdr3_aa: CASSVGGQDQETQYF

clone_size: .
j_call: TRBJ2-7
d_call: TRBD2
v_call: TRBV19
cdr3_nt: TGTGCCAGTAGTCCCCCGGGGGGGACCTACGAGCAGTACTTC
cdr3_aa: CASSPPGGTYEQYF

clone_size: .
j_call: TRBJ2-6
d_call: .
v_call: TRBV6-2/TRBV6-3
cdr3_nt: TGTGCCAGCAGTCGAAATGCCAGGGCTTCGGGGGCCAACGTCCTGACTTTC
cdr3_aa: CASSRNARASGANVLTF

clone_size: once
j_call: TRBJ2-1
d_call: TRBD1
v_call: TRBV7-9
cdr3_nt: TGTGCCAGCAGCTTAATTACAGGGGGCAAGGATGAGCAGTTCTTC
cdr3_aa: CASSLITGGKDEQFF

clone_size: .
j_call: TRBJ2-7
d_call: .
v_call: TRBV7-3
cdr3_nt: TGTGCCAGCAGCGTAGGGGCAGCCTACGAGCAGTACTTC
cdr3_aa: CASSVGAAYEQYF

clone_size: .
j_call: TRBJ2-3
d_call: .
v_call: TRBV7-7
cdr3_nt: TGTGCCAGCAGCCCAGAAGCAGGTCCTGGAGATACGCAGTATTTT
cdr3_aa: CASSPEAGPGDTQYF

clone_size: .
j_call: TRBJ1-1
d_call: .
v_call: TRBV30
cdr3_nt: TGTGCCTGGAGCCCGCCCCCTGAAGCTTTCTTT
cdr3_aa: CAWSPPPEAFF

clone_size: .
j_call: TRBJ2-5
d_call: TRBD2
v_call: TRBV20-1
cdr3_nt: TGCAGTGCCCGGAGACTAGCGGGAGGGAGCGGGGAGACCCAGTACTTC
cdr3_aa: CSARRLAGGSGETQYF

clone_size: .
j_call: TRBJ1-6
d_call: TRBD1
v_call: TRBV5-1
cdr3_nt: TGCGCCAGCAGCTCTCGACAGGGTAATTCACCCCTCCACTTT
cdr3_aa: CASSSRQGNSPLHF

clone_size: .
j_call: TRBJ2-2
d_call: .
v_call: TRBV9
cdr3_nt: TGTGCCAGCAGCACAGGAGGGGGGGGAAATGCCGGGGAGCTGTTTTTT
cdr3_aa: CASSTGGGGNAGELFF

clone_size: .
j_call: TRBJ1-1
d_call: .
v_call: TRBV7-9
cdr3_nt: TGTGCCAGCAGCTTATACCCCACTGAAGCTTTCTTT
cdr3_aa: CASSLYPTEAFF

clone_size: .
j_call: TRBJ2-2
d_call: .
v_call: TRBV7-9
cdr3_nt: TGTGCCAGCAGCTCGACGCGGGACTTAACCGGGGAGCTGTTTTTT
cdr3_aa: CASSSTRDLTGELFF

clone_size: .
j_call: TRBJ2-7
d_call: TRBD2
v_call: TRBV9
cdr3_nt: TGTGCCAGCAGCGGGTCTAGCGGGGGTCCAACCTACGAGCAGTACTTC
cdr3_aa: CASSGSSGGPTYEQYF

clone_size: few
j_call: TRBJ2-4
d_call: TRBD1
v_call: TRBV6-1
cdr3_nt: TGTGCCAGCAGTATAGGACAGGAAGACATTCAGTACTTC
cdr3_aa: CASSIGQEDIQYF

clone_size: .
j_call: TRBJ1-4
d_call: .
v_call: TRBV7-9
cdr3_nt: TGTGCCAGCAGCTTAGCGCAAGGCGGTAATGAAAAACTGTTTTTT
cdr3_aa: CASSLAQGGNEKLFF

clone_size: .
j_call: TRBJ1-2
d_call: TRBD1
v_call: TRBV7-3
cdr3_nt: TGTGCCAGCAGCCCGCAGACAGGGAACTATGGCTACACCTTC
cdr3_aa: CASSPQTGNYGYTF

clone_size: .
j_call: TRBJ2-5
d_call: TRBD2
v_call: TRBV7-6
cdr3_nt: TGTGCCAGCAGCCCCGTAATAGCGGGGGTACAAGAGACCCAGTACTTC
cdr3_aa: CASSPVIAGVQETQYF

clone_size: .
j_call: TRBJ2-7
d_call: .
v_call: TRBV5-1
cdr3_nt: TGCGCCAGCAGCTGTGGTCATGTGAGCTCCTACGAGCAGTACTTC
cdr3_aa: CASSCGHVSSYEQYF

clone_size: .
j_call: TRBJ2-2
d_call: .
v_call: TRBV6-2/TRBV6-3
cdr3_nt: TGTGCCAGCAGTCCAACCGGGGAGCTGTTTTTT
cdr3_aa: CASSPTGELFF

clone_size: .
j_call: TRBJ2-7
d_call: .
v_call: TRBV4-2
cdr3_nt: TGTGCCAGCAGCCAAGATGCGGGACTCGCGGACGAGCAGTACTTC
cdr3_aa: CASSQDAGLADEQYF

clone_size: .
j_call: TRBJ1-2
d_call: .
v_call: TRBV9
cdr3_nt: TGTGCCAGCAGCGCGGCCGGTCAGGAGGCTAACTATGGCTACACCTTC
cdr3_aa: CASSAAGQEANYGYTF

clone_size: .
j_call: TRBJ2-1
d_call: TRBD2
v_call: TRBV11-1
cdr3_nt: TGTGCCAGCAGCCAAAGCGGGAGGGCCTCATCCAATGAGCAGTTCTTC
cdr3_aa: CASSQSGRASSNEQFF